This entry lists 23 T cell receptor beta chains sequenced from one sample in a study of vaccination and CD4 T cells after COVID-19. These receptors are not linked to any known antigen. Sequencing of cultured CD4+ T cell DNA used the Oncomine TCR Beta short-read assay. MiXCR was run by TCRdb on the PCR reads, yielding one entry per CDR3 protein. The sample has roughly 7,000 distinct CDR3 sequences; around 70% are singletons. Stated treatment: 10-day PBMC culture with coronavirus spike peptide pools or control peptides (ViraFEST assay). The unexposed donor's CD4+ T cells were collected before the COVID-19 pandemic (2011-2018). The sample taken for sequencing was CD4+ T cells from blood, cultured in vitro. The source is a human donor in good health.

The gene calls are TRBV20-1 and TRBJ2-5; 12 bases fit TRBD2. CDR1 and CDR2 from the germline V gene are DFQATT and SNEGSKA (reference sequence). The CDR3 runs to 16 residues. With 6 bases clipped from V and 4 bases from J, the junction kept 12 bases outside the gene matches. Written as DNA, the CDR3 is TGCAGTGCCCAGAAACCCGGACTAGCGGGGATAGAGACCCAGTACTTC. The encoded protein is CSAQKPGLAGIETQYF.

The genes are TRBV6-2 or TRBV6-3 and TRBJ2-7; unclear D gene. The germline V gene has CDR1 MNHEY and CDR2 SVGEGT. There are 14 residues in the CDR3. V was trimmed by 3 bases and J by 5 bases, leaving 14 bases between them. CDR3 DNA sequence: TGTGCCAGCAGTTATCAGCCCTCCCGCGACGAGCAGTACTTC. Its translation is CASSYQPSRDEQYF.

The V and J genes are TRBV27 and TRBJ1-3, with 8 nucleotides matching TRBD1. The CDR3 length is 16 residues. The V gene end was trimmed by 5 bases and the J gene end by 0 bases; junction bases not matched to a gene: 6. Per germline, CDR1 MNHEY and CDR2 SMNVEV (reference sequence). The CDR3, as DNA: TGTGCCAGCAGTCGGGGGGACAGGATCTCTGGAAACACCATATATTTT. It translates to CASSRGDRISGNTIYF.

Worth noting for this clonotype: The junction does not match germline at one end; this may be a read error. The J gene is TRBJ1-2, the V gene TRBV6-1; no reliable D call. Germline V CDR1 and CDR2: MNHNS, SASEGT. This CDR3 contains 16 residues. The chain's CDR3 is CAISESKGSANYGYTF. The CDR3 coding sequence is TGTGCCATCAGTGAGTCGAAAGGCAGCGCTAACTATGGCTACACCTTC.

V gene TRBV7-9 combines with J gene TRBJ1-2, with no clear D. Germline loops: CDR1 SEHNR, CDR2 FQNEAQ (reference sequence). The CDR3 runs to 13 residues. Trimming shortened V by 5 bases and J by 1 base, and 8 bases separated the two germline ends. The CDR3 bases are TGTGCCAGCAGCCGGGCCAATAACTATGGCTACACCTTC. It yields the protein CASSRANNYGYTF.

The CDR3 loop reads CASSNLEGESLTYNSPLHF. Written as DNA, the CDR3 is TGTGCCAGCAGCAACCTCGAGGGGGAGAGTTTAACCTATAATTCACCCCTCCACTTT. The chain has TRBV21-1 and TRBJ1-6; the table's TRBD1 call for D was not verified on the DNA. TRBV21-1 is a pseudogene locus. There are 19 residues in the CDR3.

This chain uses TRBV7-7 with TRBJ1-5; TRBD1 might be the D (6 bases). In germline, CDR1 is SSHAT, CDR2 FNYEAQ (reference sequence). This CDR3 is 14 amino acids long. Trimming left V 4 bases short and J 4 bases short, with 11 bases between. The CDR3 sequence is CASSSLDRNQPQHF. For the CDR3, the DNA is TGTGCCAGCAGCTCCCTGGACAGAAATCAGCCCCAGCATTTT.

V and J are TRBV28 and TRBJ1-5; the D is unclear. The CDR3 is made up of 19 amino acids. Germline values: CDR1 MDHEN, CDR2 SYDVKM. Trimming removed 3 bases from V and 0 bases from J, with 21 bases in between. CDR3 loop: CASSFLRFRTGNSNQPQHF. The CDR3 DNA sequence: TGTGCCAGCAGTTTTCTAAGGTTCCGGACCGGCAATAGCAATCAGCCCCAGCATTTT.

The V gene is TRBV5-4, the J gene TRBJ1-2; D is ambiguous. This CDR3 is 15 amino acids long. CDR1 and CDR2 from the germline V gene are SGHNT and YYREEE (reference sequence). Trimming took 4 bases from V and 6 from J, leaving 19 bases between them. The CDR3 spells CASSPQTQRNDGYTF. CDR3 coding DNA: TGTGCCAGCAGCCCTCAAACACAGAGAAACGATGGCTACACCTTC.

The chain carries TRBV6-5 and TRBJ2-5; D possibly corresponds to TRBD2 (6 bases). The CDR3 is made up of 15 amino acids. V was trimmed by 4 bases and J by 5 bases, leaving 17 bases between them. Looked up from germline, CDR1 is MNHEY and CDR2 is SVGAGI. The CDR3 DNA reads TGTGCCAGCAGTTCTCTGAGCGGGCAGGTGGAGACCCAGTACTTC. Its translation: CASSSLSGQVETQYF.

This chain uses TRBV10-2 with TRBJ1-5, with D possibly matching TRBD1 (6 bases). The germline gives CDR1 WSHSY, CDR2 SAAADI. V was cut by 7 bases and J by 5 bases, with 15 bases left in between. There are 14 residues in the CDR3. The CDR3 DNA reads as TGCGCCAGCATGGGGGGACATCCGGATCAGCCCCAGCATTTT. It encodes CASMGGHPDQPQHF.

The chain recombines TRBV27 with TRBJ1-1; D perhaps matches TRBD1 (6 bases). The CDR3 is made up of 13 amino acids. V gave up 6 bases and J gave up 3 bases, with 11 bases separating them. Germline V gene data show CDR1 as MNHEY and CDR2 as SMNVEV (reference sequence). The CDR3 sequence: CASSLTGHTEAFF. The CDR3 DNA reads as TGTGCCAGCAGCCTCACAGGGCACACTGAAGCTTTCTTT.

This chain links TRBV15 with TRBJ2-5; TRBD1 matches at 7 bases. V lost 3 bases to trimming and J lost 4 bases; unmatched junction nucleotides: 11. Germline V gives CDR1 LNHNV, CDR2 YYDKDF (reference sequence). This CDR3 contains 16 residues. The CDR3 DNA is TGTGCCACCAGCAGGAAAGGGGGCCTAGGGGGAGAGACCCAGTACTTC. Translation gives CATSRKGGLGGETQYF.

In its sample, this clonotype was seen a few times. J is TRBJ1-1 and V is TRBV7-2; tentative D call: TRBD1 (5 bases). Germline CDR1 reads SGHTA; CDR2 reads FQGNSA. V was clipped by 3 bases and J by 3 bases, with 14 bases between them. The CDR3 length is 15 residues. The CDR3 nucleotides read TGTGCCAGCAGCTTCTGGCGGGGGGTAGACACTGAAGCTTTCTTT. This gives the protein CASSFWRGVDTEAFF.

Here the CDR3 reads CASSKRRAMNTEAFF. The DNA for the CDR3 is TGTGCCAGTAGTAAGCGACGGGCCATGAACACTGAAGCTTTCTTT. This chain uses TRBV19 with TRBJ1-1, with D unresolved. Trimming took 4 bases from V and 0 from J, leaving 12 bases between them. From germline, CDR1 is LNHDA and CDR2 SQIVND (reference sequence). There are 15 residues in the CDR3.

The J gene is TRBJ2-3, the V gene TRBV19; D gene uncertain. The germline gives CDR1 LNHDA, CDR2 SQIVND (reference sequence). The CDR3 covers 15 residues. V lost 3 bases, J lost 2 bases, and 12 bases lay in between. In nucleotides, the CDR3 is TGTGCCAGTAGTATGACTTCCGCCCCCACAGATACGCAGTATTTT. Translation gives CASSMTSAPTDTQYF.

This clonotype showed up just a few times. This chain joins TRBV7-2 and TRBJ2-2, with 7 bases aligning to TRBD2. This CDR3 has 14 residues. CDR1 and CDR2 (germline): SGHTA, FQGNSA. J lost 7 bases, V lost 5 bases, and 7 bases had no gene match. DNA of the CDR3: TGTGCCAGCAGCCCAAGGGACTACCGCGGGGAGCTGTTTTTT. Amino acids: CASSPRDYRGELFF. Full variable domain (outside the CDR3, taken from reference TRBV7-2 and TRBJ2-2): GAGVSQSPSNKVTEKGKDVELRCDPISGHTALYWYRQSLGQGLEFLIYFQGNSAPDKSGLPSDRFSAERTGGSVSTLTIQRTQQEDSAVYLCASSPRDYRGELFFGEGSRLTVL.

The rearrangement uses TRBV10-3 and TRBJ1-1; D is perhaps TRBD1 (5 bases). Germline V gives CDR1 ENHRY, CDR2 SYGVKD. CDR3 size: 15 residues. V shed 6 bases and J shed 4 bases, with 18 bases lying between them. The CDR3 DNA sequence: TGTGCCATCAGCCCTGCCGCAGGGCAGGGCACTGAAGCTTTCTTT. Its translation: CAISPAAGQGTEAFF.

The chain uses TRBV5-5 and TRBJ2-5; 9 bases align to TRBD1. Germline CDR1 SGHKS, CDR2 YYEKEE (reference sequence). The CDR3 has 15 residues. The V and J ends lost 4 bases and 4 bases, in that order; junction bases with no gene match: 8. The CDR3 is CASSTRDREGETQYF. CDR3 bases: TGTGCCAGCAGCACCAGGGACAGGGAGGGAGAGACCCAGTACTTC. The variable domain in full, completed from reference TRBV5-5 and TRBJ2-5, reads DAGVTQSPTHLIKTRGQQVTLRCSPISGHKSVSWYQQVLGQGPQFIFQYYEKEERGRGNFPDRFSARQFPNYSSELNVNALLLGDSALYLCASSTRDREGETQYFGPGTRLLVL.

CDR3 sequence: CATKNSQGSNQPQHF. The CDR3 region has the DNA TGTGCCACCAAAAACTCACAGGGGAGCAATCAGCCCCAGCATTTT. The genes are TRBV6-1 and TRBJ1-5; 7 bases match TRBD1. This CDR3 spans 15 amino acids. The V and J ends lost 10 bases and 1 base, in that order; junction bases with no gene match: 10. Germline-derived CDR1 and CDR2 are MNHNS and SASEGT.

The chain recombines TRBV21-1 with TRBJ1-5. TRBV21-1 constitutes a pseudogene. This CDR3 has 15 residues. CDR3 nucleotide sequence: TGTGCCAGCAGCAACGGTCTTTATAGCAATCAGCCCCAGCATTTT. It specifies CASSNGLYSNQPQHF.

The chain is built from TRBV6-1 and TRBJ2-7; unclear D gene. This CDR3 comprises 15 residues. The V and J ends lost 6 bases and 0 bases respectively, with 15 bases between them. Germline V lookup: CDR1 MNHNS, CDR2 SASEGT. The CDR3 loop is CASSPRVWGSYEQYF. The CDR3 nucleotides read TGTGCCAGCAGCCCCCGGGTTTGGGGCTCCTACGAGCAGTACTTC.

This chain uses TRBV11-2 with TRBJ2-3; TRBD1 or TRBD2 may be the D gene (5 bases each). The CDR3 length is 14 residues. Germline V gene sequence: CDR1 SGHAT, CDR2 FQNNGV. The V and J ends lost 5 bases and 2 bases respectively, with 11 bases between them. In DNA, the CDR3 is TGTGCCAGCAGCCCGGGACCGAACACAGATACGCAGTATTTT. This encodes CASSPGPNTDTQYF.